This T cell receptor (beta chain) derives from a study of cytomegalovirus exposure and HLA in healthy donors (dated by TCRdb to 2016 to 2017). For the wider study: According to a later analysis, one platform produced both the 110 or so validation repertoires and the 550 to 800 repertoires of the first cohort. The study aimed to test whether signatures of past pathogen exposure could be identified by cataloging public T cell receptors. A separate validation cohort of about 110 different subjects was used in addition to the 666-subject first cohort. High-throughput TCR immunosequencing, statistical association of individual TCRs with disease status, and machine learning were combined to predict cytomegalovirus infection status. Study-wide findings and limitations: It was suggested by the authors that the approach could potentially be generalized to other disease states and immunological phenotypes. A later analysis found that TCRs clustered in the first cohort also tended to co-occur in the 130 or so validation repertoires, with 90% to 95% of cluster scores above 0. In both the original and validation cohorts, the classifier was reported to diagnose cytomegalovirus status with high specificity and sensitivity. Across donors, most TCR sequences were observed very rarely, whereas some public TCRs were present in many individuals. In the study, 150 to 200 TCR beta chains were listed as associated with cytomegalovirus. A later analysis had no HLA typing for the validation cohort, so co-occurrence there was scored across all 110 or so repertoires. A few of the identified cytomegalovirus-associated TCR beta chains were confirmed in vitro to be specific for cytomegalovirus antigens.

From the germline V gene, CDR1 is SQVTM and CDR2 is ANQGSEA. From cysteine to phenylalanine, the CDR3 is 16 amino acids long. Of all the DNA, just the CDR3 is kept, 48 bases in frame from base 1. V is reduced by 4 bases and J by 10 bases, leaving a spacing of 25 bases between them. The donors belonged to the validation cohort of about 120 subjects, which was separate from the approximately 680-subject first cohort. The library came from the immunoSEQ multiplex PCR assay. The source study handled its data this way. A statistical classification framework was built for diagnosing cytomegalovirus status from the catalog of TCR beta chain sequences. TCRdb took this table from immuneACCESS and kept in-frame rearrangements with V and J called. Such tables lack part of the clones; where checked against another copy, unresolved V genes explain under half of the gap, and the rest is unexplained. That table furnishes V, J and clone size, whereas the DNA furnished D and trimming. The sample data list approximately 160,000 clones, and about 95% of these were observed just once. Together, the top ten hold about 0.94% of the sample.

This clone has a single count. The specificity of this receptor is unknown. Base qualities are missing; no much larger clone stands one base away. The sequenced material came from PBMCs. The receptor chain draws on TRBV29-1 and TRBJ1-4; TRBD1 is possibly the D segment (5 matching bases). The receptor's source is a woman aged 18-29 years in good health and CMV-seronegative. The nucleotide sequence reads TGCAGCGTTGTCGGACGAGTGGGGCCGGATCTGGGAAAACTGTTTTTT. Translated, it gives CSVVGRVGPDLGKLFF.